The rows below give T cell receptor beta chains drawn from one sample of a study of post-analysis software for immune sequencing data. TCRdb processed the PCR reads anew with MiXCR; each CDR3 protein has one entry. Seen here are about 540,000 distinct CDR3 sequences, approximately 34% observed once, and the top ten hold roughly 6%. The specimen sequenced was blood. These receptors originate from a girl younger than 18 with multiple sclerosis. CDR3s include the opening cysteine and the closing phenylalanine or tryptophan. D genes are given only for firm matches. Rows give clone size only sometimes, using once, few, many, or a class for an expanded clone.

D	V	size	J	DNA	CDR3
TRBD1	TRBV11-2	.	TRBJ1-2	TGTGCCAGCAGGCCACAGGGGGGAGGTGGCTACACCTTC	CASRPQGGGGYTF
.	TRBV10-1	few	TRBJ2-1	TGCGCCAGCAGCCCCGGGATAGGGGCAAATGAGCAGTTCTTC	CASSPGIGANEQFF
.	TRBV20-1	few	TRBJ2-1	TGCAGTGCTGGGGGCAACAATGAGCAGTTCTTC	CSAGGNNEQFF
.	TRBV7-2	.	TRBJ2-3	TGTGCCAGCAGAAGGGGTCTTTTTGGGGCAGATACGCAGTATTTT	CASRRGLFGADTQYF
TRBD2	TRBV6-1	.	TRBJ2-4	TGTGCCAGCAGGGACAGCGGGGGCTTAGCCAAAAACATTCAGTACTTC	CASRDSGGLAKNIQYF
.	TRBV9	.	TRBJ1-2	TGTGCCAGCAGCCCGCTGGGACGGACTATCTATGGCTACACCTTC	CASSPLGRTIYGYTF
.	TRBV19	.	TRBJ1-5	TGTGCCAGTAGTATAAATTGGGGAGGTGGAGTAGATCAGCCCCAGCATTTT	CASSINWGGGVDQPQHF
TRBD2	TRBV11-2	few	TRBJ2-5	TGTGCCAGCAGCTTAGAAGCCAGCGGGGGGCGCGAGACCCAGTACTTC	CASSLEASGGRETQYF
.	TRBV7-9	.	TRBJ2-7	TGTGCCAGCAGCGAGCGAATGGGGACTCCCTACGAGCAGTACTTC	CASSERMGTPYEQYF
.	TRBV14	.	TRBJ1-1	TGTGCCAGCAGCCAAGATCGGGTTAAAGGTCTCCACACTGAAGCTTTCTTT	CASSQDRVKGLHTEAFF
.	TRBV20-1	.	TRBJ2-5	TGCAGTGTCCGATCAGGGGATGGGGGCGACCATGAGACCCAGTACTTC	CSVRSGDGGDHETQYF
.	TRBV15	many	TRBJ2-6	TGTGCCACCAGCGAGTTTCTCTCTGGGGCCAACGTCCTGACTTTC	CATSEFLSGANVLTF
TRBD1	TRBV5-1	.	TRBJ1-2	TGCGCCAGCAGCCCGGGGGACAGGAGGGTTGGTGGCTACACCTTC	CASSPGDRRVGGYTF
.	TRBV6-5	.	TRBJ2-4	TGTGCCAGCAGTTACTCGGGGCAGGCCAAAAACATTCAGTACTTC	CASSYSGQAKNIQYF
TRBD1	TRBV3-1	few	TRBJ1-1	TGTGCCAGCAGACAAGGGCTTGTTTTCGGGACAGGGCGGTCGACTGAAGCTTTCTTT	CASRQGLVFGTGRSTEAFF
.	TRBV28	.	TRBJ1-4	TGTGCCAGCAGTTTTCAGGGTGAAGAAAAACTGTTTTTT	CASSFQGEEKLFF
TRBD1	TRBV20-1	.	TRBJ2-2	TGCAGTGCTCTCCGGGACAGGAGCACCGGGGAGCTGTTTTTT	CSALRDRSTGELFF
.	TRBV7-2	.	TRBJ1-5	TGTGCCAGCAGCCTACGATGGGGGCAGCCCCAGCATTTT	CASSLRWGQPQHF
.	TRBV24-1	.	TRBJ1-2	TGTGCCACCAGTGATTTAAACTATGGCTACACCTTC	CATSDLNYGYTF
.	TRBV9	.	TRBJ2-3	TGTGCCAGCAGCCGAGGGGGGGGTGTCTCCGATACGCAGTATTTT	CASSRGGGVSDTQYF
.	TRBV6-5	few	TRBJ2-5	TGTGCCAGCAGTTACTCCATCGGACCCCCGGGCGGGACCCAGTACTTC	CASSYSIGPPGGTQYF
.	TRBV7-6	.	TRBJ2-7	TGTGCCAGCAGCTTAGCTTCAGGGGATGAAGAGCAGTACTTC	CASSLASGDEEQYF
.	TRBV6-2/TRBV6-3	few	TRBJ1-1	TGTGCCAGCAGTTGGCGGCTTGAAGCTTTCTTT	CASSWRLEAFF
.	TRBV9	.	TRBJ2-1	TGTGCCAGCAGCCCCGAGGGGATGTTATCCTACAATGAGCAGTTCTTC	CASSPEGMLSYNEQFF
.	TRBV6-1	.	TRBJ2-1	TGTGCCAGCAAACTCGGGAGTGAGCAGTTCTTC	CASKLGSEQFF
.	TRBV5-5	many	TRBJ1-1	TGTGCCAGCAGCTTGGTAGTGGGACAAAACACTGAAGCTTTCTTT	CASSLVVGQNTEAFF
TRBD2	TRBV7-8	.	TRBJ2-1	TGTGCCAGCAGCTTAAAGACTAGCGGGGGGGCCATGAAGTTCTTC	CASSLKTSGGAMKFF
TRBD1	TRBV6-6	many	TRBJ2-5	TGTGCCAGCAGCCCCGGGACAGCTCGAGGGACAGAGACCCAGTACTTC	CASSPGTARGTETQYF
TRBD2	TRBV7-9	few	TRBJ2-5	TGTGCCAGCAGCCCCGGGACTAGCGGGGGGCCAGAGACCCAGTACTTC	CASSPGTSGGPETQYF
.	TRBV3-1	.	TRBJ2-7	TGTACCAGCAGCCAAGGTCCGTCCTCCTACGAGCAGTACTTC	CTSSQGPSSYEQYF
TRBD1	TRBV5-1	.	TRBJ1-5	TGCGCCAGCAGCTTGACGACAGGGGGGCCCCAGCATTTT	CASSLTTGGPQHF
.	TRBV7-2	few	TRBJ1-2	TGTGCCAGGAGTGGGGCGGGGGCGCCGGGCTACACCTTC	CARSGAGAPGYTF
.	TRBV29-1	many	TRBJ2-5	TGCAGCGTTGTGGGTGAAGGAACCCAGTACTTC	CSVVGEGTQYF
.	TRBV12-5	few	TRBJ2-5	TGTGCTAGTGGTCTGGGGGAGACCCAGTACTTC	CASGLGETQYF
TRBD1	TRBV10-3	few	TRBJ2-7	TGTGCCATCAGCGGGGACAGAAATAACTACGAGCAGTACTTC	CAISGDRNNYEQYF
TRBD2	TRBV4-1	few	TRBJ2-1	TGCGCCAGCAGCCAAGAACCGGGACTAGCGGGGTACAATGAGCAGTTCTTC	CASSQEPGLAGYNEQFF
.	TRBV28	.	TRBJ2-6	TGTGCCAGCAGTTTATCAGGGCTGTCCGGTGGTGGGGCCAACGTCCTGACTTTC	CASSLSGLSGGGANVLTF
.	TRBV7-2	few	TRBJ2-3	TGTGCCAGCAGCTTAGCTTCGGGGCTCGGGTATACGCAGTATTTT	CASSLASGLGYTQYF
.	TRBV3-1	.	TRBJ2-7	TGTGCCAGCAGCCAAGGAGGAGGGGCCGCGGCTTACGAGCAGTACTTC	CASSQGGGAAAYEQYF
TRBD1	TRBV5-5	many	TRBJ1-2	TGTGCCAGCAGCGTTGAGGGACAGGGTGACGGCGGCTACACCTTC	CASSVEGQGDGGYTF
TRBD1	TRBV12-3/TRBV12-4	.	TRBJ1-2	TGTGCCAGCAGTTTGGAGCTAAGGCAGGGGGGATATGGCTACACCTTC	CASSLELRQGGYGYTF
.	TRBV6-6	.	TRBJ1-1	TGTGCCAGCAGTCATTACGACAGGCACACTGAAGCTTTCTTT	CASSHYDRHTEAFF
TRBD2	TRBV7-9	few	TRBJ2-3	TGTGCCAGCAGCTTTGCAGCGGGGCACCCTCTAGGGGATACGCAGTATTTT	CASSFAAGHPLGDTQYF
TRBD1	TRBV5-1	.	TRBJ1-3	TGCGCCAGCAGCGGGACAGCCTCCTCTGGAAACACCATATATTTT	CASSGTASSGNTIYF
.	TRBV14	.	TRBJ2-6	TGTGCCAGCAGCTACCGCCGGGGGACTGGGGCCAACGTCCTGACTTTC	CASSYRRGTGANVLTF
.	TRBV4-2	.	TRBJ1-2	TGTGCCAGCAGCCAAGCCGTACACAACTATGGCTACACCTTC	CASSQAVHNYGYTF
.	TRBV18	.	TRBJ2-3	TGTGCCAGCTCTCCCCTGGCGGGGGCTAGCACAGATACGCAGTATTTT	CASSPLAGASTDTQYF
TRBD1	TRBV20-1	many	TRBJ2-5	TGCAGTGCTAAACTCGGACAGGGCTGGGGGACCCAGTACTTC	CSAKLGQGWGTQYF